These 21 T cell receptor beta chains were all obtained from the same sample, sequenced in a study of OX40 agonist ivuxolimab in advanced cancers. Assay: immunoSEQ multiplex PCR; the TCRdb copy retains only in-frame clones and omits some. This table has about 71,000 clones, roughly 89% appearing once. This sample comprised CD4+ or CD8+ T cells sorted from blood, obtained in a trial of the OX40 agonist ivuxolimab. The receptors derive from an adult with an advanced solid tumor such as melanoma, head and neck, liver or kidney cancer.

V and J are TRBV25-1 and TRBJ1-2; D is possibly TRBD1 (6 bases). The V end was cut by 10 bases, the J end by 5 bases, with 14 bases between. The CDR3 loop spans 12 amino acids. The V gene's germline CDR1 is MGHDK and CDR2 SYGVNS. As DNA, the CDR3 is TGTGCCACTTCGAGAACAGGGTATGGCTACACCTTC. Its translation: CATSRTGYGYTF.

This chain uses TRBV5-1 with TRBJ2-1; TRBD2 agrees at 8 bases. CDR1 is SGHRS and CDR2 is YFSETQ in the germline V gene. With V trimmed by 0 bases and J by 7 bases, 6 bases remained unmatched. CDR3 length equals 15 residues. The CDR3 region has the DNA TGCGCCAGCAGCTTGGCCGGGACTAGTATAAATGAGCAGTTCTTC. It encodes CASSLAGTSINEQFF.

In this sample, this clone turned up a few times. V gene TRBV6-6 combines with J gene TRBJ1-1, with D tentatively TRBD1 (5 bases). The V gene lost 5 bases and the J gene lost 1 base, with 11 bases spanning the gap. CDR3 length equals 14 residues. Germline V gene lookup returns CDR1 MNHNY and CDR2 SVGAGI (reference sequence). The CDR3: CASSPWGGNTEAFF. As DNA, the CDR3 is TGTGCCAGCAGTCCATGGGGGGGGAACACTGAAGCTTTCTTT.

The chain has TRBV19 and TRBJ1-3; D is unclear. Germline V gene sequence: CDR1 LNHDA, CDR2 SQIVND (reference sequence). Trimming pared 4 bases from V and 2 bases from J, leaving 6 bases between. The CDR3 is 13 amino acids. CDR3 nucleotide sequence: TGTGCCAGTAGTAGTGCAGCTGGAAACACCATATATTTT. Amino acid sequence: CASSSAAGNTIYF.

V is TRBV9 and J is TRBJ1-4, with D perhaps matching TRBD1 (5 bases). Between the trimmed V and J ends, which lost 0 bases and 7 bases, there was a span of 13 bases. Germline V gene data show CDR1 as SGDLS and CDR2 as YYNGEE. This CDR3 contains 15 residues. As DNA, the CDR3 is TGTGCCAGCAGCGTAGCGGCAGGGCCGGCTGAAAAACTGTTTTTT. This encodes CASSVAAGPAEKLFF.

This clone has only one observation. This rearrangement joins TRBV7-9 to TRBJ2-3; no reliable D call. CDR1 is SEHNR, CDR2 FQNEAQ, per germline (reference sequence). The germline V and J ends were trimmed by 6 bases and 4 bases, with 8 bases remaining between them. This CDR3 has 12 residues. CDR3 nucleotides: TGTGCCAGCAGTCCAGTAGCAGATACGCAGTATTTT. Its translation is CASSPVADTQYF.

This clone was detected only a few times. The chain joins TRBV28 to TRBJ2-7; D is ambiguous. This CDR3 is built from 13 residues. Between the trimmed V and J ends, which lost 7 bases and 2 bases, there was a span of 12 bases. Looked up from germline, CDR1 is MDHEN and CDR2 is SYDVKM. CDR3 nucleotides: TGTGCCAGCAACGGAGCTCAGACCTACGAGCAGTACTTC. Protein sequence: CASNGAQTYEQYF.

The CDR3 spells CASRQQTSPNTEAFF. The CDR3 region has the DNA TGTGCCAGCAGACAACAGACAAGCCCGAACACTGAAGCTTTCTTT. The rearrangement links TRBV28 to TRBJ1-1; no definite D call. This CDR3 spans 15 amino acids. From germline, CDR1 is MDHEN and CDR2 SYDVKM. V dropped 6 bases and J dropped 1 base, with 15 bases sitting between them.

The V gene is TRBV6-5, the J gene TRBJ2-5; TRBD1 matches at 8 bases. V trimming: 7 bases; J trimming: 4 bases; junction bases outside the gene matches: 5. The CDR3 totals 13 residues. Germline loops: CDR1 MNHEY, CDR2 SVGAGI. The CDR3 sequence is CASTLTGGETQYF. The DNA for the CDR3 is TGTGCCAGCACTCTTACAGGGGGAGAGACCCAGTACTTC.

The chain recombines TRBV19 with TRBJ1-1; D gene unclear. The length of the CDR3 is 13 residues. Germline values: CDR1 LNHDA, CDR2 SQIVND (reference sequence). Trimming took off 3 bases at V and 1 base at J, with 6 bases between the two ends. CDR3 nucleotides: TGTGCCAGTAGTATGACACGGAACACTGAAGCTTTCTTT. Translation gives CASSMTRNTEAFF.

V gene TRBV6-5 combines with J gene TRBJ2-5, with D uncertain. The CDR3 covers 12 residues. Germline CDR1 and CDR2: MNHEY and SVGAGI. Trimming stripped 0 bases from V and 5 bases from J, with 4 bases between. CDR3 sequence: CASSYSRETQYF. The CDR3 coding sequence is TGTGCCAGCAGTTACTCAAGGGAGACCCAGTACTTC.

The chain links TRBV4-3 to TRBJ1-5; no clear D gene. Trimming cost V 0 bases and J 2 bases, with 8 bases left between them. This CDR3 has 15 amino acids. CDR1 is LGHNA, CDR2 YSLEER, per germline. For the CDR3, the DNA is TGCGCCAGCAGCCAAGATGATGAAGGCAATCAGCCCCAGCATTTT. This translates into CASSQDDEGNQPQHF.

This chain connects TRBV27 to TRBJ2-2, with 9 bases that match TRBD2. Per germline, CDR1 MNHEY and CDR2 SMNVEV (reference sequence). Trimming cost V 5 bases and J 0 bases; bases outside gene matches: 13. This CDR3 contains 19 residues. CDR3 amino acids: CASSPLGILAGTNTGELFF. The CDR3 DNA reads TGTGCCAGCAGTCCCCTTGGGATTCTAGCGGGAACGAACACCGGGGAGCTGTTTTTT.

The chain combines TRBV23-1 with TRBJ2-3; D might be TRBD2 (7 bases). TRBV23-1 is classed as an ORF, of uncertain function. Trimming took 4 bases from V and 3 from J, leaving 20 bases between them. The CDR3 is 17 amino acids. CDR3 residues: CASSPRGGYRETDTQYF. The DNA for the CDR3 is TGCGCCAGCAGTCCAAGGGGGGGGTACAGGGAAACAGATACGCAGTATTTT.

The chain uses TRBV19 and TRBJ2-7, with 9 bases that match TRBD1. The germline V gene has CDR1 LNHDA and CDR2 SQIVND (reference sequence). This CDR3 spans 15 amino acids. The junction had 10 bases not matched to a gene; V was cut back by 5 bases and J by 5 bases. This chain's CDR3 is CASSPSRDRAHEQYF. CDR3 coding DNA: TGTGCCAGTAGTCCTTCTCGGGACAGGGCCCACGAGCAGTACTTC.

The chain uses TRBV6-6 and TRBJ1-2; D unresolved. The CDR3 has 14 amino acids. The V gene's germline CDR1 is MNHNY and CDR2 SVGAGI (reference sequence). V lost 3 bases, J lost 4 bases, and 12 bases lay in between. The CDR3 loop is CASSYDPVTYGYTF. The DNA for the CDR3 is TGTGCCAGCAGTTATGATCCAGTGACCTATGGCTACACCTTC.

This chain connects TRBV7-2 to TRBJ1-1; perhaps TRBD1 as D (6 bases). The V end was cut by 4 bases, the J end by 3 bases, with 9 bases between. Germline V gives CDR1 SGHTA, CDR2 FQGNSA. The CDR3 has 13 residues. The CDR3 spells CASSSQGYTEAFF. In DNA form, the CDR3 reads TGTGCCAGCAGCTCGCAGGGGTACACTGAAGCTTTCTTT. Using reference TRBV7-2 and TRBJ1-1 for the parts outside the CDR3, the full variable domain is GAGVSQSPSNKVTEKGKDVELRCDPISGHTALYWYRQSLGQGLEFLIYFQGNSAPDKSGLPSDRFSAERTGGSVSTLTIQRTQQEDSAVYLCASSSQGYTEAFFGQGTRLTVV.

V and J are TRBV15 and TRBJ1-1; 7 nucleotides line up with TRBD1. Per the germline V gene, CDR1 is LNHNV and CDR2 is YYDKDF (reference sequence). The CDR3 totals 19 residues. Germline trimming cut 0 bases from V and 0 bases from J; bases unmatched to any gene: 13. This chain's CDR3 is CATSRDLGRGVVMNTEAFF. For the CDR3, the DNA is TGTGCCACCAGCAGAGATCTCGGCAGGGGGGTAGTCATGAACACTGAAGCTTTCTTT.

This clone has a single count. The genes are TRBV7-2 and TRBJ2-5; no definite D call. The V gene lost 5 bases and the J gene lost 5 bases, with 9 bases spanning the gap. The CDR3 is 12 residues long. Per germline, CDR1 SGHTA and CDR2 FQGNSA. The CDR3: CASSPGFETQYF. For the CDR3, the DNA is TGTGCCAGCAGCCCTGGGTTTGAGACCCAGTACTTC.

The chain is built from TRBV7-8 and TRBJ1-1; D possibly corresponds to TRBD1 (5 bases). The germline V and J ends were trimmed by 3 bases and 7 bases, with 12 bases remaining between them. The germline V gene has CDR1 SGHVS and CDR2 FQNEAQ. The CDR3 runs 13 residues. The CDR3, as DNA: TGTGCCAGCAGCTTTGAAAGGGGCATTGAAGCTTTCTTT. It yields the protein CASSFERGIEAFF. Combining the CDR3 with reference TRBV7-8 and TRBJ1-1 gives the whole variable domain GAGVSQSPRYKVAKRGQDVALRCDPISGHVSLFWYQQALGQGPEFLTYFQNEAQLDKSGLPSDRFFAERPEGSVSTLKIQRTQQEDSAVYLCASSFERGIEAFFGQGTRLTVV.

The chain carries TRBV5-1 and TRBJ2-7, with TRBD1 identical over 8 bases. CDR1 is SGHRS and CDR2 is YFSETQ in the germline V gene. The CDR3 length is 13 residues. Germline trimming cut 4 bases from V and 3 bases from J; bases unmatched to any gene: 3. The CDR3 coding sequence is TGCGCCAGCAGCCAACAGGGGGGCTACGAGCAGTACTTC. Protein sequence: CASSQQGGYEQYF.